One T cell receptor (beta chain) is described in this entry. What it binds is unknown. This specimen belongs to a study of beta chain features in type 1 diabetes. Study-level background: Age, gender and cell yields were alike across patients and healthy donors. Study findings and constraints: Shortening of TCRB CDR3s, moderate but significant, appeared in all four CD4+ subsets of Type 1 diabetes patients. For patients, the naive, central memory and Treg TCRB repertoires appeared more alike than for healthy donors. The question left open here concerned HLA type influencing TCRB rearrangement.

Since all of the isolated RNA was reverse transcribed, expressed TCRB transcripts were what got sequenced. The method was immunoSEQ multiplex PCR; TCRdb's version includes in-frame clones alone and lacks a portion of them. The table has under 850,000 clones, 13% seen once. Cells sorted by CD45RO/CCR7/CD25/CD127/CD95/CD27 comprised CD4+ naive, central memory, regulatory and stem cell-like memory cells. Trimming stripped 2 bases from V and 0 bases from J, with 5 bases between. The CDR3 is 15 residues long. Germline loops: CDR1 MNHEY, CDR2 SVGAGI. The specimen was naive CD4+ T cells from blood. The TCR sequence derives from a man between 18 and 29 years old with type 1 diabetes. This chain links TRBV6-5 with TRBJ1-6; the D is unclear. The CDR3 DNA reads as TGTGCCAGCAGTTACCGGAGCTCCTATAATTCACCCCTCCACTTT. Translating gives CASSYRSSYNSPLHF.